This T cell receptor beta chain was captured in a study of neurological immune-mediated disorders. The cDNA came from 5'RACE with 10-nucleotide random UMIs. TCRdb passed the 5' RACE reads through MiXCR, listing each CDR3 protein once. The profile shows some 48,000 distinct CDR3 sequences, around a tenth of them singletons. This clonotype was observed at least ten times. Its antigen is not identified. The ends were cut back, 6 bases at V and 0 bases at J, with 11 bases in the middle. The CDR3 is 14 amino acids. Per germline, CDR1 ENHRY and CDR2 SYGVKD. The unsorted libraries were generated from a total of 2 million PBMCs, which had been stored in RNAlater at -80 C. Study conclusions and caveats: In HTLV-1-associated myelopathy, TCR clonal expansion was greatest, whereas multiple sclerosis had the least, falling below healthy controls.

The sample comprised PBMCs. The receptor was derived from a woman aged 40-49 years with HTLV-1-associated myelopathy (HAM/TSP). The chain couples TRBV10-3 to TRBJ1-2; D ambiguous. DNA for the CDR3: TGTGCCATCAGGGAGGACGGGACTAACTATGGCTACACCTTC. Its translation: CAIREDGTNYGYTF.